The rows below give T cell receptor beta chains drawn from one sample of a study of cytomegalovirus exposure and HLA in healthy donors. Generated by immunoSEQ multiplex PCR, the TCRdb table keeps only in-frame clones and is missing some. This repertoire comprises roughly 100,000 clones; its ten largest clones make up roughly 0.64%. Sequenced material: PBMCs. The receptors derive from a man in his forties or fifties in good health and CMV-seronegative. Each CDR3 is given with its conserved first and last residue. A D gene is named only where the DNA matches it firmly.

V,D,length,J,CDR3,DNA
TRBV7-2,TRBD1,17,TRBJ2-1,CASSLSPGGWSYNEQFF,TGTGCCAGCAGCTTAAGTCCAGGGGGCTGGTCCTACAATGAGCAGTTCTTC
TRBV2,-,12,TRBJ1-2,CASARGNYGYTF,TGTGCCAGCGCCAGGGGAAACTATGGCTACACCTTC
TRBV27,TRBD1,13,TRBJ1-5,CASSGQGAQPQHF,TGTGCCAGCAGTGGACAGGGGGCTCAGCCCCAGCATTTT
TRBV10-3,-,13,TRBJ2-1,CAMSRGSYNEQFF,TGTGCCATGTCCAGGGGATCCTACAATGAGCAGTTCTTC
TRBV14,TRBD1,17,TRBJ1-4,CASSQDVRDRGAEKLFF,TGTGCCAGCAGCCAAGACGTCCGGGACAGGGGAGCCGAAAAACTGTTTTTT
TRBV9,-,14,TRBJ2-3,CASSLQSGKDTQYF,TGTGCCAGCAGCCTTCAAAGCGGAAAAGATACGCAGTATTTT
TRBV13,-,18,TRBJ2-1,CASSLGLNSGLSGGEQFF,TGTGCCAGCAGCTTAGGCCTAAATTCGGGACTTTCCGGGGGTGAGCAGTTCTTC
TRBV6-1,-,14,TRBJ1-2,CASSEGGVRYGYTF,TGTGCCAGCAGTGAGGGGGGGGTACGCTATGGCTACACCTTC
TRBV4-2,TRBD2,17,TRBJ2-2,CASSQAGGRTSRGELFF,TGTGCCAGCAGCCAAGCGGGGGGCAGGACTAGCAGAGGGGAGCTGTTTTTT
TRBV6-5,-,13,TRBJ1-3,CASLTPGGNTIYF,TGTGCCAGCCTCACACCTGGCGGAAACACCATATATTTT
TRBV12-5,-,13,TRBJ2-1,CASGFSGTDKTFF,TGTGCTAGTGGTTTTAGCGGGACAGACAAAACGTTCTTC
TRBV5-4,TRBD1,14,TRBJ2-7,CASSWDRGTYEQYF,TGTGCCAGCAGCTGGGACAGGGGCACCTACGAGCAGTACTTC
TRBV7-9,TRBD1,15,TRBJ1-2,CASSLDRGTDYGYTF,TGTGCCAGCAGCTTAGACAGGGGGACTGACTATGGCTACACCTTC
TRBV7-9,-,15,TRBJ1-1,CASSYDTISGTEAFF,TGTGCCAGCAGCTACGACACAATATCGGGAACTGAAGCTTTCTTT
TRBV2,-,16,TRBJ2-1,CASSESISGSYNEQFF,TGTGCCAGCAGTGAGAGTATCAGCGGCTCCTACAATGAGCAGTTCTTC
TRBV4-3,-,13,TRBJ1-1,CASSHDGGTEAFF,TGCGCCAGCAGCCACGACGGAGGAACTGAAGCTTTCTTT
TRBV18,-,15,TRBJ2-1,CASSPSGGTYNEQFF,TGTGCCAGCTCACCGTCGGGGGGCACCTATAATGAGCAGTTCTTC
TRBV19,-,15,TRBJ2-3,CASSARLLFGGTQYF,TGTGCCAGTAGTGCCCGACTCCTATTTGGCGGTACGCAGTATTTT
TRBV4-3,TRBD1,15,TRBJ2-1,CASSLGTGPYNEQFF,TGCGCCAGCAGCCTGGGGACAGGTCCCTACAATGAGCAGTTCTTC
TRBV7-2,-,15,TRBJ2-7,CASSLNAFLVGEQYF,TGTGCCAGCAGCTTAAATGCATTCTTGGTCGGTGAGCAGTACTTC
TRBV9,-,13,TRBJ2-7,CASSVIGGGEQYF,TGTGCCAGCAGCGTAATTGGGGGAGGCGAGCAGTACTTC
TRBV11-2,TRBD2,14,TRBJ2-1,CASSLVGGRIEQFF,TGTGCCAGCAGCTTAGTGGGCGGGAGAATTGAGCAGTTCTTC
TRBV12-5,TRBD1,13,TRBJ1-2,CASGPEGARSGTF,TGTGCTAGTGGTCCCGAGGGGGCCAGGTCGGGCACCTTC
TRBV7-2,TRBD1,15,TRBJ1-2,CASSLVDRGNYGYTF,TGTGCCAGCAGCTTAGTTGACAGGGGGAACTATGGCTACACCTTC
TRBV9,TRBD2,15,TRBJ2-7,CASSVAWEGRYEQYF,TGTGCCAGCAGCGTAGCTTGGGAGGGGAGGTACGAGCAGTACTTC
TRBV11-2,TRBD1,17,TRBJ1-2,CASRKTGGPGWDYGYTF,TGTGCCAGCAGGAAAACAGGGGGCCCAGGGTGGGACTATGGCTACACCTTC
TRBV5-6,-,15,TRBJ2-7,CASSFGGWAGGEQYF,TGTGCCAGCAGCTTTGGGGGGTGGGCAGGGGGCGAGCAGTACTTC
TRBV20-1,-,11,TRBJ2-4,CSGEAKNIQYF,TGCAGTGGCGAAGCCAAAAACATTCAGTACTTC
TRBV6-6,TRBD1,15,TRBJ1-1,CASSYGTGLNTEAFF,TGTGCCAGCAGCTATGGGACAGGGCTAAACACTGAAGCTTTCTTT
TRBV7-2,-,13,TRBJ1-2,CASKSTSNYGYTF,TGTGCCAGCAAATCGACAAGTAACTATGGCTACACCTTC
TRBV19,-,15,TRBJ2-7,CASSIDLGASYEQYF,TGTGCCAGTAGTATTGATTTGGGGGCGTCCTACGAGCAGTACTTC
TRBV18,-,14,TRBJ1-2,CASSPSGQLNGYTF,TGTGCCAGCTCACCGTCCGGACAGCTTAATGGCTACACCTTC
TRBV6-4,-,12,TRBJ1-4,CASGLSCGQLFF,TGTGCCAGCGGACTATCCTGTGGGCAACTGTTTTTT
TRBV5-1,-,14,TRBJ1-3,CASSPQQPGNTIYF,TGCGCCAGCAGCCCACAGCAACCTGGAAACACCATATATTTT
TRBV10-3,-,12,TRBJ1-1,CAIGSENTEAFF,TGTGCCATAGGCAGCGAGAACACTGAAGCTTTCTTT
TRBV19,TRBD2,14,TRBJ2-7,CASSSSRAGYEQYF,TGTGCCAGTAGTAGTTCCAGAGCGGGGTACGAGCAGTACTTC
TRBV6-4,TRBD1,14,TRBJ1-2,CASSPGGIGYGYTF,TGTGCCAGCAGTCCAGGGGGTATAGGCTATGGCTACACCTTC
TRBV25-1,-,12,TRBJ2-1,CASSEYWQEQFF,TGTGCCAGCAGTGAATATTGGCAGGAGCAGTTCTTC
TRBV6-5,TRBD1,14,TRBJ1-1,CASSYNRGDTEAFF,TGTGCCAGCAGTTACAACAGGGGGGACACTGAAGCTTTCTTT
TRBV5-1,TRBD1,18,TRBJ2-2,CASSLTGQGKMWTGELFF,TGCGCCAGCAGCTTGACGGGACAGGGAAAAATGTGGACCGGGGAGCTGTTTTTT
TRBV18,TRBD2,14,TRBJ2-7,CASSPGGEAYEQYF,TGTGCCAGCTCACCGGGAGGGGAAGCCTACGAGCAGTACTTC
TRBV27,-,12,TRBJ1-2,CASFDRLDGYTF,TGTGCCAGCTTTGACAGACTTGATGGCTACACCTTC
TRBV10-3,TRBD1,17,TRBJ2-2,CAISDLGTGANTGELFF,TGTGCCATCAGTGACCTTGGGACAGGAGCAAACACCGGGGAGCTGTTTTTT
TRBV29-1,-,14,TRBJ2-7,CSVVEGGITYEQYF,TGCAGCGTTGTCGAGGGGGGGATTACCTACGAGCAGTACTTC
TRBV6-5,TRBD1,15,TRBJ2-1,CASSYRDRGRDEQFF,TGTGCCAGCAGTTACCGGGACAGGGGTAGGGATGAGCAGTTCTTC
TRBV27,-,15,TRBJ2-7,CASSLVRGRWYEQYF,TGTGCCAGCAGTTTAGTCCGGGGAAGGTGGTACGAGCAGTACTTC
TRBV7-8,-,15,TRBJ1-2,CASSLARQENYGYTF,TGTGCCAGCAGCTTAGCGAGACAGGAGAACTATGGCTACACCTTC
TRBV4-3,-,17,TRBJ2-3,CASRKRGSSGGTDTQYF,TGCGCCAGCAGAAAGAGGGGGTCCAGCGGGGGCACAGATACGCAGTATTTT
TRBV11-2,-,14,TRBJ2-7,CASSLESGPYEQYF,TGTGCCAGCAGCTTAGAATCAGGGCCCTACGAGCAGTACTTC
TRBV6-5,-,13,TRBJ1-4,CASSYARNEKLFF,TGTGCCAGCAGTTACGCGAGAAATGAAAAACTGTTTTTT
TRBV30,-,13,TRBJ1-4,CAWKQSSNEKLFF,TGTGCCTGGAAACAAAGTTCTAATGAAAAACTGTTTTTT
TRBV4-1,TRBD2,16,TRBJ2-2,CASSRTSGRNTGELFF,TGCGCCAGCAGCCGGACTAGCGGGAGGAACACCGGGGAGCTGTTTTTT
TRBV7-9,TRBD2,14,TRBJ2-4,CASSLLLAGDIQYF,TGTGCCAGCAGCTTGCTTCTGGCGGGGGACATTCAGTACTTC
TRBV5-1,TRBD1,14,TRBJ2-7,CASSLGQGYGEQYF,TGCGCCAGCAGTTTGGGACAGGGGTATGGGGAGCAGTACTTC
TRBV7-2,TRBD2,16,TRBJ2-7,CASSPLSRERSYEQYF,TGTGCCAGCAGCCCACTTTCGCGGGAGCGCTCCTACGAGCAGTACTTC
TRBV14,TRBD1,18,TRBJ1-2,CASSQDEIPTGGFYGYTF,TGTGCCAGCAGCCAAGATGAGATACCAACAGGGGGCTTCTATGGCTACACCTTC
TRBV5-1,-,15,TRBJ1-1,CASSLGRGRDTEAFF,TGCGCCAGCAGCTTGGGGAGGGGGAGGGACACTGAAGCTTTCTTT